Described below is a single TCR beta chain sequence and its context. This clone was observed a handful of times. The antigen this receptor binds is unknown. There are no base qualities to consult, and no much larger clone falls within one base. These data come from a study of cytomegalovirus exposure and HLA in healthy donors (dated by TCRdb to 2016 to 2017). General notes on the study: According to an earlier analysis of several hundred of the donors, 150 million to 200 million T cells yielded 95 million to 140 million unique TCR beta sequences and less than 300 Gb of sequence data. Roughly 300 gigabases of sequencing data and approximately 84 million unique TCR sequences were included in an early release covering 550 to 800 HLA-typed donors. Of the 300 to 400 genotyped donors, 65% to 90% fell in the genetic ancestry cluster associated with self-reported Caucasian donors. The study was designed to test whether signatures of past pathogen exposure could be identified by cataloging public T cell receptors. Using immunosequencing, the study profiled T cell repertoires from 550 to 750 subjects and related those repertoires to cytomegalovirus serostatus. A separate validation cohort of roughly 110 different subjects was used in addition to the 666-subject first cohort. To predict cytomegalovirus infection status, the study combined high-throughput TCR immunosequencing, statistical association of individual TCRs with disease status, and machine learning. In a later analysis, previously published TCR beta repertoires from several hundred donors were re-analyzed and high-resolution HLA genotyping was added so that TCR occurrence patterns could be studied. Rather than using new phenotypic data, the later analysis identified candidate immune exposures from TCR beta sequences and from how often those sequences occurred across donors. An earlier analysis of around 540 of the donors applied high-throughput TCR beta sequencing to assess whether each TCR beta V gene segment acted as functional or pseudogenic. Donor age, sex, ethnicity and CMV serostatus were compiled together with the repertoire data. In a later genetic analysis, genome-wide SNP genotypes for about 55% of the roughly 700 donors were used, and that subset was treated as a discovery cohort. Every discovery cohort repertoire had been produced on one sequencing platform. HLA typing covered class I and class II loci at four-digit resolution. The number of typed donors differed by locus: roughly 620-640 for A, B, C, DRB1 and DQB1; 522 for DQA1; 606 for DPA1; and about 450 for DPB1. Because of strong linkage in the cohort, four to six DR-DQ haplotypes were treated as single units for association and clustering. Among about 410 genotyped donors of the cohort, an average of approximately 220,000 unique TCR beta nucleotide sequences was sequenced per donor, of which roughly 17% were non-productive. Points the paper makes about the study in general: Correlated functional status among segregating V segments might be attributable to linkage disequilibrium, but an unknown experimental factor could not be ruled out. V-gene and J-gene trimming of TCR beta chains was associated with a missense DCLRE1C variant in a later genetic analysis, and the association was replicated in an independent cohort. In an earlier analysis of some 550 of the donors, most TCR beta V segments were observed in productive rearrangements about 87% or about 30% of the time, broadly matching IMGT annotations. When HLA alleles, especially DR and DQ, strongly co-occurred, attributing TCR associations to individual alleles was difficult. A later analysis reported that several top co-occurrence clusters appeared linked to parvovirus B19, influenza, CMV and Epstein-Barr virus. According to the authors, the approach could potentially be generalized to other disease states and immunological phenotypes. The sequencing pipeline was judged likely to have produced a cluster of highly shared sequence variants as a technical artifact. Compared with the roughly 720-donor mean, donors in an Asian-associated ancestry cluster had fewer N-insertions in productive TCRs, according to a later genetic analysis. The classifier was reported to diagnose cytomegalovirus status with high specificity and sensitivity in both the original cohort and the validation cohort. According to a later analysis, TCR association rates differed among HLA loci, with DRB1 alleles showing the most associated TCRs and HLA-C alleles showing the fewest. CMV serostatus was the only immune exposure information available for the cohort. The presence/absence analyses assumed that sequencing depth was roughly uniform across donors, and that assumption may not be true. Because counts were too low, approximately 18 rarely observed V segments, including chromosome 9 orphons, were excluded from the earlier analysis of 587 of the donors. A later analysis found that HLA-associated TCR beta chains were more clonally expanded and had lower generation probabilities than equally common non-associated chains. Three of the identified cytomegalovirus-associated TCR beta chains were confirmed in vitro to be specific for cytomegalovirus antigens. HLA typing was unavailable for some donors at each locus, so association tests used only the typed subset. A further reported finding was that TCR beta sequences accurately predicted the HLA-A and HLA-B alleles for most subjects in the first cohort. Only TCR beta chains were sequenced in this cohort, and the absence of alpha or paired-chain data limited detectable features. Most TCR sequences were observed very rarely across donors, whereas some public TCRs were present in many individuals. A later analysis found that most CMV-associated TCR beta chains appeared HLA-restricted, with HLA associations seemingly driven largely by CMV exposure. A later analysis associated about 18,000 TCR beta sequences with specific HLA alleles at a false discovery rate of 0.05. In the study, around 160 TCR beta chains were listed as associated with cytomegalovirus.

The cohort was made up of about 610 healthy bone marrow donors. At the time of sampling, all cohort members were nominally healthy, though unrecorded immune exposures were likely present. The donor was CMV seronegative and was included in the group of about 400 seronegative cohort members. A peripheral blood sample was collected from each donor, and TCR beta sequencing was performed on peripheral blood mononuclear cells. Genomic DNA was extracted from the blood cell samples with the Qiagen DNeasy Blood Extraction Kit. Library method: the immunoSEQ multiplex PCR assay. The multiplex PCR relied on a mix of 60 forward primers for TCR Vbeta segments and 13 reverse primers for TCR Jbeta segments. The CDR3 region of rearranged TCR beta genes was amplified from genomic DNA by a multiplex PCR assay. The amplified TCR beta libraries were sequenced on the Illumina HiSeq System as 87-base-pair reads. In the authors' own workflow: A later analysis tallied tens of millions of unique TCR beta chains across the 610 or so repertoires, and about 12 million of those chains were shared by two or more donors. A nearest-neighbor algorithm error-corrected the raw reads and collapsed the reads into unique sequences, merging closely related sequences to remove PCR and sequencing errors. CDR3 sequences were aligned to IMGT reference sequences to assign V, D and J gene segments. For a sequence to be retained, at least a six-nucleotide match to both a V gene segment and a J gene segment was required. A rearrangement was called productive if the CDR3 had no stop codons and remained in frame with V and J, and every other rearrangement was called non-productive. CDR3 was defined by IMGT convention, running from the second conserved V-encoded cysteine to the conserved J-encoded phenylalanine. The earlier analysis of about 500 of the donors excluded sequences that lacked an unambiguous match to a single V gene segment. In an earlier analysis of 587 of the donors, a V segment was called functional when productive rearrangements were above 56.7%, and segregating when the standard deviation between donors exceeded 5%. To diagnose cytomegalovirus status from the catalog of TCR beta chain sequences, a statistical classification framework was built. A later analysis assigned V and J genes by comparing TCR nucleotide sequences with IMGT/GENE-DB human TR gene sequences. Using the TCRdist pipeline, a later analysis assigned CDR3 sequences along with most-parsimonious VDJ recombination scenarios. In a later analysis, each TCR beta chain was defined by its CDR3 amino acid sequence together with its V-gene family, and reads without a unique V-gene family were excluded. As a way to deal with suspected cross-contamination and a sequencing artifact, a later analysis dropped hundreds of nucleotide sequences that were highly shared and had low generation probability. A later analysis calculated a clonal expansion index for each public chain from normalized within-repertoire ranks of inferred template counts. In a later analysis, generation probabilities were computed using a VDJ recombination model fitted to out-of-frame rearrangements, and the results were checked against IGoR. In a later analysis, hypergeometric tests were used to score TCR-TCR, TCR-HLA and TCR-CMV co-occurrence, with a repertoire-size bias correction applied to TCR pairs. In a later analysis, false discovery rates were estimated by permuting HLA or CMV assignments 20 times. In a later analysis, co-occurring TCRs were grouped using DBSCAN, and TCRdist sequence similarity was added for clustering within HLA-allele-positive subsets. Repertoires with fewer than 30,000 or more than 120,000 public chains, plus five repertoires with anomalous nucleotide sharing, were excluded from co-occurrence clustering. The table was pulled from immuneACCESS by TCRdb, which kept in-frame rearrangements only. Such tables lose some clones; where checked, under half of the loss comes from unresolved V genes, and the rest has no known cause. V and J calls and clone size are those listed in that table; D and trimming were worked out from the DNA. This sample lists some 110,000 clones; around 82% were detected once. Under 2% of the sample goes to the ten largest clones.

Material for sequencing was PBMCs. This clonotype was sampled from a man aged 45-65 years in good health and CMV-seronegative.

The CDR3 here reads CASAGTLLPGSYNEQFF. The sequence in DNA is TGTGCCAGTGCCGGGACTCTTTTGCCTGGTTCCTACAATGAGCAGTTCTTC. The chain employs TRBV19 and TRBJ2-1; a weak D assignment points to TRBD2 (6 bases agree). V is shortened by 8 bases, J by 1 base, and the region joining them spans 21 bases. The CDR3 numbers 17 residues from cysteine through phenylalanine. Left in the record is the CDR3 DNA by itself, 51 bases read in frame from the first base. The germline V gene encodes CDR1 LNHDA and CDR2 SQIVND (reference sequence).